This TCR beta chain was observed in a study of cytomegalovirus exposure and HLA in healthy donors. The PCR ran on 60 Vbeta and 13 Jbeta primers. TCRdb keeps only in-frame clones here, not all; method: immunoSEQ multiplex PCR. This sample has approximately 160,000 clones, with roughly 79% found just once. The CDR3 spans 14 residues. The V segment lost 1 base and the J segment 8 bases; nucleotides outside the gene matches: 3. Per the germline V gene, CDR1 is SGHAT and CDR2 is FQNNGV. Sequencing was carried out using PBMCs. The receptor was isolated from a man between 35 and 55 years old in good health and CMV-seronegative. The V call is TRBV11-2, the J call TRBJ1-4, with 8 bases that match TRBD1. CDR3 bases: TGTGCCAGCAGCTTAGGGACAGGGATCGAAAAACTGTTTTTT. Encoded protein: CASSLGTGIEKLFF. The full variable domain, rest sourced from reference TRBV11-2 and TRBJ1-4, is EAGVAQSPRYKIIEKRQSVAFWCNPISGHATLYWYQQILGQGPKLLIQFQNNGVVDDSQLPKDRFSAERLKGVDSTLKIQPAKLEDSAVYLCASSLGTGIEKLFFGSGTQLSVL.